A selection of T cell receptor beta chains follows, all from one sample in a study of OX40 agonist ivuxolimab in advanced cancers. Produced via immunoSEQ multiplex PCR; TCRdb's table is partial and in-frame only. Of 73,000 or so clones listed, roughly 90% were seen once; the top ten hold 10%. Sequences were derived from CD4+ or CD8+ T cells sorted from blood, sampled in a trial of the OX40 agonist ivuxolimab. Every receptor here comes from an adult with an advanced solid tumor such as melanoma, head and neck, liver or kidney cancer. Both conserved end residues are part of each CDR3. The order of the fields is V gene, J gene, D gene, clone size, CDR3 protein, CDR3 DNA. A D gene is named only where the DNA matches it firmly. Where a row states a size, it is once, few, many or the class of an expanded clone; other rows omit it.

V: TRBV5-1
J: TRBJ1-1
D: NA
size: NA
CDR3: CASSGGDTEAFF
DNA: TGCGCCAGCAGTGGGGGAGACACTGAAGCTTTCTTT

V: TRBV19
J: TRBJ2-5
D: TRBD2
size: NA
CDR3: CASSTGGGYGETQYF
DNA: TGTGCCAGTAGTACGGGGGGGGGCTACGGTGAGACCCAGTACTTC

V: TRBV19
J: TRBJ1-6
D: TRBD1
size: many
CDR3: CASSPGTDNSPLHF
DNA: TGTGCCAGTAGTCCAGGGACAGATAATTCACCCCTCCACTTT

V: TRBV5-6
J: TRBJ2-7
D: NA
size: NA
CDR3: CASSLMGEDEQYF
DNA: TGTGCCAGCAGCTTGATGGGGGAGGACGAGCAGTACTTC

V: TRBV4-2
J: TRBJ2-1
D: TRBD2
size: NA
CDR3: CASSPLGEGNEQFF
DNA: TGTGCCAGCAGCCCCTTAGGGGAGGGGAATGAGCAGTTCTTC

V: TRBV2
J: TRBJ2-7
D: TRBD1
size: NA
CDR3: CASSEWDREPAYEQYF
DNA: TGTGCCAGCAGTGAATGGGACAGGGAGCCGGCATACGAGCAGTACTTC

V: TRBV6-6
J: TRBJ1-5
D: NA
size: NA
CDR3: CAESGIDSNQPQHF
DNA: TGTGCCGAGAGCGGAATCGATAGCAATCAGCCCCAGCATTTT

V: TRBV6-5
J: TRBJ2-3
D: NA
size: NA
CDR3: CASIRGIDTQYF
DNA: TGTGCCAGCATCCGGGGGATAGATACGCAGTATTTT

V: TRBV11-2
J: TRBJ2-1
D: NA
size: NA
CDR3: CASSLVWETEPYNEQFF
DNA: TGTGCCAGCAGCTTAGTATGGGAAACGGAGCCATACAATGAGCAGTTCTTC

V: TRBV7-3
J: TRBJ2-1
D: NA
size: NA
CDR3: CASGLGTQNEQFF
DNA: TGTGCCAGTGGGCTCGGGACCCAGAATGAGCAGTTCTTC

V: TRBV10-3
J: TRBJ1-4
D: NA
size: NA
CDR3: CAISELWSTNEKLFF
DNA: TGTGCCATCAGTGAGCTATGGTCAACTAATGAAAAACTGTTTTTT

V: TRBV27
J: TRBJ1-2
D: NA
size: NA
CDR3: CASSFDRLYGYTF
DNA: TGTGCCAGCAGTTTCGACAGGCTCTATGGCTACACCTTC

V: TRBV27
J: TRBJ2-4
D: NA
size: once
CDR3: CASSLMGGALLQYF
DNA: TGTGCCAGCAGTTTAATGGGCGGGGCTCTTCTTCAGTACTTC

V: TRBV29-1
J: TRBJ1-1
D: NA
size: NA
CDR3: CSVERNTEAFF
DNA: TGCAGCGTTGAGCGGAACACTGAAGCTTTCTTT

V: TRBV11-2
J: TRBJ2-3
D: NA
size: NA
CDR3: CASSAPGTYPDTQYF
DNA: TGTGCCAGCAGCGCTCCCGGGACGTACCCAGATACGCAGTATTTT

V: TRBV11-2
J: TRBJ2-7
D: NA
size: NA
CDR3: CASSPGVGYEQYF
DNA: TGTGCCAGCAGCCCGGGCGTAGGGTACGAGCAGTACTTC

V: TRBV27
J: TRBJ2-1
D: TRBD2
size: once
CDR3: CASSPSGGYNEQFF
DNA: TGTGCCAGCAGTCCTAGCGGGGGCTACAATGAGCAGTTCTTC

V: TRBV11-2
J: TRBJ1-5
D: NA
size: NA
CDR3: CASSLPGESQHF
DNA: TGTGCCAGCAGCTTACCAGGGGAGTCCCAGCATTTT

V: TRBV4-3
J: TRBJ1-3
D: NA
size: NA
CDR3: CASSQGAGAGNTIYF
DNA: TGCGCCAGCAGCCAGGGAGCGGGGGCTGGAAACACCATATATTTT

V: TRBV7-9
J: TRBJ2-4
D: NA
size: NA
CDR3: CASSLEAGVDIQYF
DNA: TGTGCCAGCAGCTTAGAGGCAGGGGTTGACATTCAGTACTTC

V: TRBV11-2
J: TRBJ1-5
D: NA
size: NA
CDR3: CASSFWAGSNQPQHF
DNA: TGTGCCAGCAGCTTCTGGGCAGGGAGCAATCAGCCCCAGCATTTT

V: TRBV4-1
J: TRBJ1-1
D: NA
size: NA
CDR3: CASSQEGVGTEAFF
DNA: TGCGCCAGCAGCCAAGAGGGGGTTGGCACTGAAGCTTTCTTT

V: TRBV15
J: TRBJ2-7
D: TRBD1
size: once
CDR3: CATSRGTGGDEQYF
DNA: TGTGCCACCAGCAGAGGGACAGGGGGCGACGAGCAGTACTTC

V: TRBV4-1
J: TRBJ1-2
D: NA
size: NA
CDR3: CASSQRASPNYGYTF
DNA: TGCGCCAGCAGCCAACGGGCAAGTCCTAACTATGGCTACACCTTC

V: TRBV6-5
J: TRBJ2-2
D: NA
size: NA
CDR3: CASSLGPGTALFF
DNA: TGTGCCAGCAGCTTAGGTCCGGGTACGGCGCTGTTTTTT